The 28 T cell receptor beta chains given below trace back to one sample, sequenced in a study of T cell responses to AZD1222 COVID-19 vaccine (dated by TCRdb to about 2021). The receptor library was made with the immunoSEQ multiplex PCR assay. TCRdb obtained this table from immuneACCESS and retained in-frame rearrangements with V and J assigned. These tables miss some clones; where compared with another copy, unresolved V genes account for less than half of the shortfall, and the remainder is unexplained. Within this sample are around 66,000 clones, with over 75% of them counted one time only. The ten largest clones represent 17% of the sample. Explained via the paper, the time point label denotes: baseline before first vaccination. The sample was peripheral blood, taken on day 0 of AZD1222 vaccination. The receptors were gathered from an adult in good health.

This chain links TRBV7-2 with TRBJ2-7; D assignment may be TRBD1 or TRBD2 (6 bases each). V shed 1 base and J shed 5 bases, with 12 bases lying between them. CDR3 size: 14 residues. The germline V gene encodes CDR1 SGHTA and CDR2 FQGNSA. CDR3 amino acids: CASSLGGAHNEQYF. Here the CDR3 DNA reads TGTGCCAGCAGCTTAGGGGGGGCGCATAACGAGCAGTACTTC. The full variable domain, in which reference TRBV7-2 and TRBJ2-7 provide the parts outside the CDR3, is GAGVSQSPSNKVTEKGKDVELRCDPISGHTALYWYRQSLGQGLEFLIYFQGNSAPDKSGLPSDRFSAERTGGSVSTLTIQRTQQEDSAVYLCASSLGGAHNEQYFGPGTRLTVT.

V and J are TRBV30 and TRBJ1-4; no clear D gene. With 3 bases removed from V and 7 bases from J, the gap between germline ends came to 18 bases. Per the germline V gene, CDR1 is GTSNPN and CDR2 is SVGIG (reference sequence). The CDR3 extends over 15 amino acids. DNA of the CDR3: TGTGCCTGGAGCCCTATAGGGATGAGCGTTGAAAAACTGTTTTTT. It specifies CAWSPIGMSVEKLFF.

The chain joins TRBV25-1 to TRBJ1-5; no reliable D call. V gave up 9 bases and J gave up 0 bases, with 12 bases separating them. Germline CDR1 reads MGHDK; CDR2 reads SYGVNS. The CDR3 is made up of 14 amino acids. CDR3 nucleotide sequence: TGTGCCAGTTCTGCGGAGGATAGCAATCAGCCCCAGCATTTT. Translating it yields CASSAEDSNQPQHF.

This clone was found a few times. The chain links TRBV5-6 to TRBJ1-2; 7 bases line up with TRBD1. CDR3 size: 16 residues. Germline V gene lookup returns CDR1 SGHDT and CDR2 YYEEEE. Trimming at V came to 4 bases and at J to 5 bases, leaving 14 bases not matched to a gene. The CDR3 region is CASSGYPGGGLYGYTF. DNA for the CDR3: TGTGCCAGCAGCGGGTACCCAGGGGGAGGCCTTTATGGCTACACCTTC.

V gene TRBV9 combines with J gene TRBJ1-1; TRBD1 is a possible D gene (6 bases). CDR1 SGDLS and CDR2 YYNGEE come from the germline V gene. The V end lost 2 bases, the J end lost 5 bases, and 19 bases lay between the germline ends. The CDR3 has 16 amino acids. CDR3 region: CASSVALDSFRTEAFF. In DNA form, the CDR3 reads TGTGCCAGCAGCGTTGCTTTGGACAGCTTCCGTACTGAAGCTTTCTTT.

Worth noting for this clone: This sequence is one base from a far larger clone and is likely a read error. This same CDR3 is encoded by further DNA sequences in the sample. CDR3 residues: CATSSTGDSGANVLTF. In DNA form, the CDR3 reads TGTGCCACCAGCAGCACTGGGGACTCTGGGGCCAACGTCCTGACTTTC. The chain is built from TRBV15 and TRBJ2-6; no firm D call. CDR1 is LNHNV, CDR2 YYDKDF, per germline (reference sequence). CDR3 length: 16 residues. The germline V and J ends were trimmed by 3 bases and 0 bases, with 9 bases remaining between them.

The chain has TRBV4-3 and TRBJ1-2; no reliable D call. V lost 4 bases and J 7 bases, leaving 7 bases between the germline ends. Germline CDR1 reads LGHNA; CDR2 reads YSLEER. The CDR3 loop spans 11 amino acids. The CDR3 DNA reads as TGCGCCAGCAGCCGAGGCGGTGGCTACACCTTC. Its protein is CASSRGGGYTF.

The CDR3 region has the DNA TGTGCCAGCAGCTCTAGCGGGGGCGAAGGGACCCAGTACTTC. It encodes CASSSSGGEGTQYF. J is TRBJ2-5 and V is TRBV11-1; 10 bases align to TRBD2. V was pared by 4 bases and J by 7 bases, with 6 bases of the junction left unmatched. The length of the CDR3 is 14 residues. CDR1 and CDR2 (germline): SGHAT, FQDESV (reference sequence).

The chain employs TRBV2 and TRBJ1-6; a weak D match, TRBD1 (5 bases). Trimming took off 6 bases at V and 10 bases at J, with 16 bases between the two ends. Germline V lookup: CDR1 SNHLY, CDR2 FYNNEI. CDR3 length equals 14 residues. In DNA, the CDR3 is TGTGCCAGCAGACGAACGACAGCGGGGTCACCCCTCCACTTT. As protein: CASRRTTAGSPLHF.

This clone occurred once. The chain has TRBV2 and TRBJ1-5, with no clear D. Trimming pared 4 bases from V and 5 bases from J, leaving 12 bases between. CDR1 SNHLY and CDR2 FYNNEI come from the germline V gene. The CDR3 spans 14 residues. CDR3 DNA: TGTGCCAGCAGTGTGGGCCCGAACTATCAGCCCCAGCATTTT. Translation: CASSVGPNYQPQHF.

As to this clone: The junction departs from the called germline gene at one end, perhaps through a read error. DNA for the CDR3: TGTGCCAGCTCCCCACTGGGACCCGGCAGGTCCAGGAATACGCAGTATTTT. Translating it yields CASSPLGPGRSRNTQYF. The chain combines TRBV18 with TRBJ2-3, with D perhaps TRBD1 or TRBD2 (5 bases each). CDR3 length: 17 residues. Germline CDR1 and CDR2: KGHSH and LQKENI.

To note about this clone: Mismatch with germline at one junction end may stem from a read error. The rearrangement uses TRBV29-1 and TRBJ1-2; D is uncertain. The CDR3 runs to 11 residues. Germline CDR1 is SQVTM and CDR2 is ANQGSEA. This chain's CDR3 is CKAQSFYGYTF. The CDR3 DNA is TGTAAAGCGCAGTCCTTCTATGGCTACACCTTC.

The count of this clone is one. The chain carries TRBV7-9 and TRBJ1-1; tentative D call: TRBD1 (6 bases). V dropped 4 bases and J dropped 0 bases, with 21 bases sitting between them. The CDR3 length is 18 residues. Germline CDR1 is SEHNR and CDR2 is FQNEAQ (reference sequence). The CDR3 bases are TGTGCCAGCAGCTCTCAAACAGGGTTTGTGGGGGTGAACACTGAAGCTTTCTTT. Its translation: CASSSQTGFVGVNTEAFF.

The chain couples TRBV2 to TRBJ2-3, with 9 positions matching TRBD1. After removal of 11 bases from V and 6 bases from J, the junction contained 9 bases not matched to a gene. Germline V CDR1 and CDR2: SNHLY, FYNNEI. CDR3 size: 13 residues. The DNA of the CDR3 is TGTGCCGGGGGGACAGGGTTGGCGGATACGCAGTATTTT. Translation: CAGGTGLADTQYF. Full variable domain (missing parts from reference TRBV2 and TRBJ2-3): EPEVTQTPSHQVTQMGQEVILRCVPISNHLYFYWYRQILGQKVEFLVSFYNNEISEKSEIFDDQFSVERPDGSNFTLKIRSTKLEDSAMYFCAGGTGLADTQYFGPGTRLTVL.

This clone is medium-sized (0.01 to 0.1%) by share. Other DNA variants within this sample encode the same CDR3. V and J are TRBV5-1 and TRBJ1-4; 8 bases line up with TRBD1. V lost 4 bases to trimming and J lost 7 bases; unmatched junction nucleotides: 6. The V gene's germline CDR1 is SGHRS and CDR2 YFSETQ. The CDR3 loop spans 14 amino acids. The CDR3, as DNA: TGCGCCAGCAGCCCAGGGGGCGAAGGTGAAAAACTGTTTTTT. It translates to CASSPGGEGEKLFF.

V and J are TRBV5-6 and TRBJ2-3, with D possibly TRBD2 on 5 matching bases. Germline V gene lookup returns CDR1 SGHDT and CDR2 YYEEEE. Trimming took off 4 bases at V and 3 bases at J, with 9 bases between the two ends. The CDR3 loop spans 13 amino acids. Written as DNA, the CDR3 is TGTGCCAGCAGCAGGGAGAGGACAGATACGCAGTATTTT. Protein product: CASSRERTDTQYF.

The chain combines TRBV23-1 with TRBJ1-5; 7 bases match TRBD1. TRBV23-1 is flagged as an ORF with uncertain function. Losses at the gene ends were 7 bases for V and 7 bases for J; bases not matched to a gene: 10. This CDR3 region has 14 residues. CDR3 region: CASIQGGGVQPQHF. As DNA, the CDR3 is TGCGCCAGCATTCAGGGGGGCGGGGTCCAGCCCCAGCATTTT.

The J gene is TRBJ1-2, the V gene TRBV24-1, with 11 bases matching TRBD1. The CDR3 is 14 residues long. The germline V gene has CDR1 KGHDR and CDR2 SFDVKD. V lost 3 bases, J lost 7 bases, and 3 bases stayed unmatched. The CDR3 reads CATSDAGTGGGYTF. CDR3 sequence (DNA): TGTGCCACCAGTGATGCCGGGACAGGGGGTGGCTACACCTTC.

The chain carries TRBV9 and TRBJ2-7; D remains ambiguous. There are 16 residues in the CDR3. V lost 4 bases and J 0 bases, leaving 17 bases between the germline ends. Germline V lookup: CDR1 SGDLS, CDR2 YYNGEE. CDR3 region: CASSLQPGVDSYEQYF. As DNA, the CDR3 is TGTGCCAGCAGCCTCCAACCCGGCGTGGACTCCTACGAGCAGTACTTC.

The V and J genes are TRBV6-5 and TRBJ2-1; 7 nucleotides line up with TRBD2. CDR1 is MNHEY, CDR2 SVGAGI, per germline. After removal of 6 bases from V and 6 bases from J, the junction contained 5 bases not matched to a gene. This CDR3 contains 13 residues. The chain's CDR3 is CASRGDYRNEQFF. The CDR3 coding sequence is TGTGCCAGCAGGGGGGACTACCGCAATGAGCAGTTCTTC.

The rearrangement uses TRBV2 and TRBJ1-6; D remains ambiguous. V lost 7 bases and J 0 bases, leaving 7 bases between the germline ends. This CDR3 region has 14 residues. Germline CDR1 is SNHLY and CDR2 is FYNNEI. The CDR3, as DNA: TGTGCCAGCATGAGGGACTCCTATAATTCACCCCTCCACTTT. Its protein product is CASMRDSYNSPLHF.

The chain employs TRBV9 and TRBJ1-3; 7 positions agree with TRBD1. The J segment lost 0 bases and the V segment lost 4 bases, leaving 7 bases of the junction unmatched. The CDR3 is made up of 16 amino acids. CDR1 and CDR2 from the germline V gene are SGDLS and YYNGEE. CDR3 residues: CASSSGTANSGNTIYF. CDR3 DNA: TGTGCCAGCAGCTCAGGGACAGCCAACTCTGGAAACACCATATATTTT.

V usage is TRBV18 and J usage is TRBJ1-3, with a weak D call TRBD1 (6 bases). The CDR3 extends over 15 amino acids. Trimming removed 2 bases from V and 0 bases from J, with 8 bases in between. The germline V gene has CDR1 KGHSH and CDR2 LQKENI. In DNA form, the CDR3 reads TGTGCCAGCTCACCAAAGGGGGACTCTGGAAACACCATATATTTT. Translating gives CASSPKGDSGNTIYF.

The genes are TRBV7-9 and TRBJ2-6; tentatively, D is TRBD1 or TRBD2 (5 bases each). This CDR3 is built from 14 residues. V was shortened by 3 bases and J by 3 bases, with 6 bases between the two germline ends. CDR1 and CDR2 from the germline V gene are SEHNR and FQNEAQ (reference sequence). The CDR3 region is CASSLGDGANVLTF. The DNA of the CDR3 is TGTGCCAGCAGCTTGGGGGATGGGGCCAACGTCCTGACTTTC.

The DNA of the CDR3 is TGTGCCACCAGCAACGCAGGGCTCAATCAGCCCCAGCATTTT. This gives the protein CATSNAGLNQPQHF. V usage is TRBV15 and J usage is TRBJ1-5; tentatively, D is TRBD1 (5 bases). Trimming stripped 4 bases from V and 3 bases from J, with 10 bases between. The CDR3 runs 14 residues. The germline gives CDR1 LNHNV, CDR2 YYDKDF (reference sequence). The variable domain in full, completed from reference TRBV15 and TRBJ1-5, reads DAMVIQNPRYQVTQFGKPVTLSCSQTLNHNVMYWYQQKSSQAPKLLFHYYDKDFNNEADTPDNFQSRRPNTSFCFLDIRSPGLGDTAMYLCATSNAGLNQPQHFGDGTRLSIL.

The chain carries TRBV18 and TRBJ2-7; no clear D. V was trimmed by 5 bases and J by 5 bases, leaving 13 bases between them. Germline V gene data show CDR1 as KGHSH and CDR2 as LQKENI. The CDR3 has 13 residues. This CDR3 reads CASSNQWGNEQYF. In DNA, the CDR3 is TGTGCCAGCTCAAACCAATGGGGTAACGAGCAGTACTTC.

J is TRBJ2-2 and V is TRBV29-1, with D maybe TRBD2 (7 bases). The V end lost 7 bases, the J end lost 4 bases, and 13 bases lay between the germline ends. Germline V gene lookup returns CDR1 SQVTM and CDR2 ANQGSEA. The CDR3 consists of 13 residues. The CDR3 spells CSGRRGGTGELFF. CDR3 DNA: TGCAGCGGGAGGAGGGGGGGCACCGGGGAGCTGTTTTTT.

The chain carries TRBV4-2 and TRBJ1-1; possible D gene TRBD1, 6 bases. The CDR3 is 18 amino acids. V lost 0 bases, J lost 4 bases, and 21 bases lay in between. CDR1 is LGHNA, CDR2 YNFKEQ, per germline. Here the CDR3 reads CASSQETPGGGFITEAFF. The CDR3 DNA reads TGTGCCAGCAGCCAAGAAACACCGGGCGGGGGCTTTATCACTGAAGCTTTCTTT.